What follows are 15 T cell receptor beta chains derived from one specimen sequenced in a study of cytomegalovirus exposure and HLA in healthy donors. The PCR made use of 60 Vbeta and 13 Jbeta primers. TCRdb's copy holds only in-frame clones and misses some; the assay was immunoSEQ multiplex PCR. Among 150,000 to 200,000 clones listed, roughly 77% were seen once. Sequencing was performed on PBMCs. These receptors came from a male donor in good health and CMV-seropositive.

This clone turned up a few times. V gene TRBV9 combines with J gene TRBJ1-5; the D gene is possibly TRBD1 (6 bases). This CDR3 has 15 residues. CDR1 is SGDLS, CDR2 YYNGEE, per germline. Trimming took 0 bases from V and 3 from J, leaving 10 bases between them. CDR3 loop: CASSVGQGHNQPQHF. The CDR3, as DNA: TGTGCCAGCAGCGTAGGTCAGGGACACAATCAGCCCCAGCATTTT.

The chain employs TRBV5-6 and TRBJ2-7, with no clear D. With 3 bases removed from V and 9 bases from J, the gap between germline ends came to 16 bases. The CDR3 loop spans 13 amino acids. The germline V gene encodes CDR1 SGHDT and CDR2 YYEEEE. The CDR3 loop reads CASSSPPIPRQYF. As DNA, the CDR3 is TGTGCCAGCAGCTCTCCCCCCATCCCCAGGCAGTACTTC.

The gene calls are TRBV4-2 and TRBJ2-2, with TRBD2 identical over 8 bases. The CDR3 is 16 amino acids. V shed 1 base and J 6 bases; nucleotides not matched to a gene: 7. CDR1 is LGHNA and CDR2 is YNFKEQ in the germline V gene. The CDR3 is CASSQAGTSPSGELFF. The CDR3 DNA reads TGTGCCAGCAGCCAAGCCGGGACTAGTCCTTCCGGGGAGCTGTTTTTT.

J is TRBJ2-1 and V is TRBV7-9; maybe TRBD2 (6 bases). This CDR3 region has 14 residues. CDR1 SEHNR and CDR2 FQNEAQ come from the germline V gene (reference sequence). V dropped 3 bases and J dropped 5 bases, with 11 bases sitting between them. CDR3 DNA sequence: TGTGCCAGCAGCTTCGGGACTCGGAACAATGAGCAGTTCTTC. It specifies CASSFGTRNNEQFF.

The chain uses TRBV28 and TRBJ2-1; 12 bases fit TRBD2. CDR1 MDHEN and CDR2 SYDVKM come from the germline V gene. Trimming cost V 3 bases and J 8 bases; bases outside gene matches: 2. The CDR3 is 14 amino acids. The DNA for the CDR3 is TGTGCCAGCAGTTTGCTAGCGGGAGGGGATGAGCAGTTCTTC. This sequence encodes CASSLLAGGDEQFF.

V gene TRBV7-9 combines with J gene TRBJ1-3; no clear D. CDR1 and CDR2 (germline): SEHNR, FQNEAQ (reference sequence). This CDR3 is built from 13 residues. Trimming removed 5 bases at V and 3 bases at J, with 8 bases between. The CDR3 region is CASSGLVGNTIYF. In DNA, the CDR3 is TGTGCCAGCAGCGGCCTTGTTGGAAACACCATATATTTT.

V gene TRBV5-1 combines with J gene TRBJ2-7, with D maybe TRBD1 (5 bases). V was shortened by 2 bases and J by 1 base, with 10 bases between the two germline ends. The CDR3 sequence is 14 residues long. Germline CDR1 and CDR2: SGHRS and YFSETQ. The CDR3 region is CASSFGQGSYEQYF. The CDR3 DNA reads TGCGCCAGCAGCTTCGGGCAGGGTTCCTACGAGCAGTACTTC.

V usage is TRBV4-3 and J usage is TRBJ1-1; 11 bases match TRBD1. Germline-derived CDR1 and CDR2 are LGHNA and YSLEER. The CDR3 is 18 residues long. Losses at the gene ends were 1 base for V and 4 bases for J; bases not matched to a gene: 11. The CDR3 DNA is TGCGCCAGCAGCCAAGTCATGGGACAGGGGGTGCACGGCACTGAAGCTTTCTTT. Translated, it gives CASSQVMGQGVHGTEAFF.

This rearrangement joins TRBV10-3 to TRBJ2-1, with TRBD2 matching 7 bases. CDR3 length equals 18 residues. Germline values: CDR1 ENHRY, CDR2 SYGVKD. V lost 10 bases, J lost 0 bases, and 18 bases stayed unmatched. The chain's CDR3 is CATNGGTRNLSSYNEQFF. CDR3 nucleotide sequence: TGTGCCACCAACGGGGGGACTCGAAATCTCAGCTCCTACAATGAGCAGTTCTTC.

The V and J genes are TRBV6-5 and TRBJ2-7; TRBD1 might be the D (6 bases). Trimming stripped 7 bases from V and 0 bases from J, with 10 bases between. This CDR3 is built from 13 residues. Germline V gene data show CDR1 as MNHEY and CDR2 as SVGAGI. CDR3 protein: CASKVGGSYEQYF. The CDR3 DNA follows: TGTGCCAGCAAGGTAGGGGGCTCCTACGAGCAGTACTTC.

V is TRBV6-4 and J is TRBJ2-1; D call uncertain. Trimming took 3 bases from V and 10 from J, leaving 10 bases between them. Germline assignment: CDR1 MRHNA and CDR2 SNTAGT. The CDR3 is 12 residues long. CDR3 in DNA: TGTGCCAGCAGTGATGGCAGGAACGAGCAGTTCTTC. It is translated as CASSDGRNEQFF.

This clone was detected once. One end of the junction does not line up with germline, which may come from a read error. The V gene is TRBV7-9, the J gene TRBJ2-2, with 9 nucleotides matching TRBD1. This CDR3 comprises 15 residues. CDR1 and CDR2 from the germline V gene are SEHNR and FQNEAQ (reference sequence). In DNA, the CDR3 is TGTTCCAGCAGCCCTCGGACAGGGGAGGGCGGGGAGCTGTTTTTT. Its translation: CSSSPRTGEGGELFF.

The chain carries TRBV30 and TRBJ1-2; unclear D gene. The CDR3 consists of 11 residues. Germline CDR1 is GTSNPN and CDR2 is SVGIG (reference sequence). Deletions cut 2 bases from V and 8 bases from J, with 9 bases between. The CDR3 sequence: CAWSTIGGYTF. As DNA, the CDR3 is TGTGCCTGGAGTACTATCGGGGGCTACACCTTC.

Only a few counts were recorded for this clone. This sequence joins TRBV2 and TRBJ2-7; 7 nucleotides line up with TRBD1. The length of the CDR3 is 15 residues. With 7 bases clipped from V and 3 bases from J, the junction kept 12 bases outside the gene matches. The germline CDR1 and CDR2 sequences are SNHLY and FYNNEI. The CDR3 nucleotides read TGTGCCAGCACCCCCAAACCCGGGACAGACTACGAGCAGTACTTC. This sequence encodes CASTPKPGTDYEQYF.

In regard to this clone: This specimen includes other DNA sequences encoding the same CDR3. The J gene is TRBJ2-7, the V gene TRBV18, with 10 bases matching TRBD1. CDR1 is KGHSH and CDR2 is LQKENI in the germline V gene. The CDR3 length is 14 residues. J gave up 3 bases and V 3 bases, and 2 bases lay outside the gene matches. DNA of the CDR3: TGTGCCAGCTCACCGGGGACAGGGGACTACGAGCAGTACTTC. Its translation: CASSPGTGDYEQYF.